This entry concerns a single TCR beta chain. Its antigen is undetermined. Clones were read by immunoSEQ multiplex PCR, and TCRdb kept only the in-frame ones, dropping some. Seen here are 20,000 to 25,000 clones, over 90% observed once, and the top ten hold about 0.42%. This sample was included in a study of PD-1 blockade in classical Hodgkin lymphoma. Time point meaning: newly diagnosed, previously untreated cHL patient sample. Purified CD4+ T cells were obtained from thawed PBMCs through magnetic negative selection. A comparison was provided by newly diagnosed, untreated classical Hodgkin lymphoma PBMCs. Trimming took off 0 bases at V and 5 bases at J, with 10 bases between the two ends. This CDR3 is built from 14 residues. Germline CDR1 and CDR2: SEHNR and FQNEAQ (reference sequence). Study-level points and caveats: Healthy donors were reported to have higher baseline TCR diversity than newly diagnosed patients. The drivers behind the repertoire differences, possibly disease activity or prior therapy, remain undefined.

This chain joins TRBV7-9 and TRBJ2-5; D not resolved. The sequenced material came from CD4+ T cells from blood. The TCR originated in a human donor with classical Hodgkin lymphoma. As DNA, the CDR3 is TGTGCCAGCAGCTTAGCGCTAGTAGGCGAGACCCAGTACTTC. It yields the protein CASSLALVGETQYF.